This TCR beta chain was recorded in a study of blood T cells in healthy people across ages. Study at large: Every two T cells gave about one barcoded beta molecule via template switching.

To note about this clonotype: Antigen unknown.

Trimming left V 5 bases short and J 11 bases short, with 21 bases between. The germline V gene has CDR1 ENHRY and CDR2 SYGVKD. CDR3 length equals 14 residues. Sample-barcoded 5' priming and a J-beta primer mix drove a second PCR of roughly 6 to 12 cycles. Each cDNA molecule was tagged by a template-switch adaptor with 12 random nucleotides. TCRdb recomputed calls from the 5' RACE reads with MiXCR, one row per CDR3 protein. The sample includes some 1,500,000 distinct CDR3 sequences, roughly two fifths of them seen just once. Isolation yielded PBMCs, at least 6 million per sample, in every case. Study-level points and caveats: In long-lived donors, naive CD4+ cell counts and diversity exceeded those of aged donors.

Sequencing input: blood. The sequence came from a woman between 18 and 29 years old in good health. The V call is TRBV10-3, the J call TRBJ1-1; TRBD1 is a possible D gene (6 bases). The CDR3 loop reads CAISNPTGTREAFF. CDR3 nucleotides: TGTGCCATCAGTAACCCCACAGGGACCCGTGAGGCTTTCTTT.